These 27 T cell receptor beta chains originate from one sample sequenced in a study of CD8 T cells in ankylosing spondylitis (dated by TCRdb to about 2017). Library preparation employed 5' RACE. Sequencing was performed on an Illumina HiSeq 2500. Clones were called with MiXCR by TCRdb after fastp trimmed the public reads at Q25, and only in-frame beta chains were retained. Entries are consolidated by CDR3 protein sequence, retaining the most common genes and DNA. In this sample the table shows 150,000 to 200,000 distinct CDR3 sequences, over 15% of which occur a single time. Together, the top ten hold approximately 4.3% of the sample. The specimen sequenced was blood, either unsorted or a sorted T cell fraction (not recorded which). These receptors all come from a male donor between 10 and 30 years old with ankylosing spondylitis or in good health (not recorded which). Donor details come from another sample of the same person, matched by shared clones.

At least ten counts were recorded for this clonotype. The genes are TRBV7-2 and TRBJ2-1; D remains unclear. The CDR3 loop spans 15 amino acids. The ends were cut back, 0 bases at V and 4 bases at J, with 10 bases in the middle. The germline V gene encodes CDR1 SGHTA and CDR2 FQGNSA. CDR3 coding DNA: TGTGCCAGCAGCTTAGCGAGAGTTGGGTACAATGAGCAGTTCTTC. Protein sequence: CASSLARVGYNEQFF.

This clonotype was counted many times. The V and J genes are TRBV9 and TRBJ1-1; possible D gene TRBD1, 6 bases. Trimming removed 0 bases at V and 1 base at J, with 10 bases between. Looked up from germline, CDR1 is SGDLS and CDR2 is YYNGEE. The CDR3 loop spans 15 amino acids. The CDR3 region is CASSVEQGGNTEAFF. As DNA, the CDR3 is TGTGCCAGCAGCGTAGAACAGGGTGGGAACACTGAAGCTTTCTTT.

The chain is built from TRBV18 and TRBJ2-7; the D gene is possibly TRBD1 (6 bases). CDR3 length: 15 residues. V was clipped by 3 bases and J by 0 bases, with 12 bases between them. Looked up from germline, CDR1 is KGHSH and CDR2 is LQKENI. The chain's CDR3 is CASSPAQGSSYEQYF. The CDR3 nucleotides are TGTGCCAGCTCACCGGCTCAGGGGAGCTCCTACGAGCAGTACTTC.

This clonotype came up many times. The V and J genes are TRBV3-1 and TRBJ2-1; the match to TRBD2 covers 11 bases. With 4 bases clipped from V and 2 bases from J, the junction kept 10 bases outside the gene matches. Germline values: CDR1 LGHDT, CDR2 YNNKEL (reference sequence). The CDR3 loop spans 18 amino acids. The CDR3 reads CASSPILAGASPYNEQFF. The CDR3 coding sequence is TGTGCCAGCAGCCCGATACTAGCGGGAGCATCACCCTACAATGAGCAGTTCTTC.

The chain is built from TRBV11-2 and TRBJ2-2; no reliable D call. V was shortened by 4 bases and J by 7 bases, with 7 bases between the two germline ends. This CDR3 is 12 amino acids long. CDR1 is SGHAT and CDR2 is FQNNGV in the germline V gene. Here the CDR3 reads CASSSIYGELFF. DNA of the CDR3: TGTGCCAGCAGCTCAATTTACGGGGAGCTGTTTTTT.

This clonotype was seen ten or more times. J is TRBJ2-1 and V is TRBV12-3 or TRBV12-4; D possibly corresponds to TRBD2 (6 bases). V lost 8 bases and J lost 6, with 17 bases in between. The CDR3 extends over 14 amino acids. CDR3 bases: TGTGCCAGCGCGGGGAGTACCCCTTCCAATGAGCAGTTCTTC. Translated, it gives CASAGSTPSNEQFF.

This clonotype was detected many times. The chain combines TRBV2 with TRBJ1-6, with 8 bases fitting TRBD1. The CDR3 length is 13 residues. Per germline, CDR1 SNHLY and CDR2 FYNNEI. Unmatched junction bases numbered 5, after V lost 6 bases and J lost 10 bases. This chain's CDR3 is CASRDRVGSPLHF. For the CDR3, the DNA is TGTGCCAGCAGGGACAGGGTTGGATCACCCCTCCACTTT. Looking up the rest from reference TRBV2 and TRBJ1-6 gives the full variable domain: EPEVTQTPSHQVTQMGQEVILRCVPISNHLYFYWYRQILGQKVEFLVSFYNNEISEKSEIFDDQFSVERPDGSNFTLKIRSTKLEDSAMYFCASRDRVGSPLHFGNGTRLTVT.

This clonotype has at least ten counts. The chain links TRBV12-3 or TRBV12-4 to TRBJ2-3, with 9 bases aligning to TRBD1. The CDR3 is made up of 15 amino acids. Trimming removed 4 bases from V and 3 bases from J; junction bases left unmatched: 5. As DNA, the CDR3 is TGTGCCAGCAGTTCCTCGGACAGGGGAACAGATACGCAGTATTTT. Amino acid sequence: CASSSSDRGTDTQYF.

This clonotype was detected many times. The V and J genes are TRBV4-2 and TRBJ2-1; no clear D gene. Germline CDR1 and CDR2: LGHNA and YNFKEQ. This CDR3 spans 16 amino acids. Trimming cost V 0 bases and J 12 bases, with 21 bases left between them. The CDR3 spells CASSQDPDGRQRVQFF. CDR3 nucleotide sequence: TGTGCCAGCAGCCAAGACCCGGACGGCCGCCAACGGGTGCAGTTCTTC.

This clonotype has ten or more counts. This rearrangement joins TRBV5-4 to TRBJ2-1, with TRBD2 as a possible D gene (6 bases). Deletions cut 2 bases from V and 3 bases from J, with 9 bases between. The CDR3 is 14 residues long. Germline CDR1 is SGHNT and CDR2 is YYREEE (reference sequence). CDR3 nucleotide sequence: TGTGCCAGCAGCTTCTCGGGGGTCTACAATGAGCAGTTCTTC. This codes for CASSFSGVYNEQFF.

In its sample, this clonotype was seen many times. This chain joins TRBV27 and TRBJ2-7; TRBD2 might be the D (5 bases). The germline gives CDR1 MNHEY, CDR2 SMNVEV (reference sequence). The CDR3 consists of 13 residues. V gave up 3 bases and J gave up 1 base, with 7 bases separating them. The CDR3 DNA follows: TGTGCCAGCAGTTTCAGCGGATCCTACGAGCAGTACTTC. Translating gives CASSFSGSYEQYF.

This clonotype was seen repeatedly, ten times or more. This rearrangement joins TRBV12-3 or TRBV12-4 to TRBJ2-3; perhaps TRBD2 as D (5 bases). This CDR3 comprises 11 residues. V lost 6 bases, J lost 5 bases, and 6 bases lay in between. The CDR3 reads CASRGRDTQYF. DNA of the CDR3: TGTGCCAGCAGGGGGAGAGATACGCAGTATTTT.

Ten or more counts support this clonotype. This sequence joins TRBV4-3 and TRBJ1-1; TRBD1 matches 8 bases. Germline loops: CDR1 LGHNA, CDR2 YSLEER. This CDR3 has 18 residues. J was trimmed by 4 bases and V by 0 bases; bases with no gene match: 13. The CDR3 is CASSQEIASGGAGTEAFF. The CDR3 DNA is TGCGCCAGCAGCCAAGAAATTGCCTCAGGGGGCGCGGGCACTGAAGCTTTCTTT.

This clonotype appeared many times. The chain combines TRBV20-1 with TRBJ2-1, with D unresolved. This CDR3 has 11 amino acids. From germline, CDR1 is DFQATT and CDR2 SNEGSKA (reference sequence). The V end lost 6 bases, the J end lost 7 bases, and 10 bases lay between the germline ends. Here the CDR3 DNA reads TGCAGTGCGCAGGTCGAGAATGAGCAGTTCTTC. Translation gives CSAQVENEQFF.

This clonotype was counted many times. The rearrangement uses TRBV4-1 and TRBJ2-5; D remains unclear. The germline CDR1 and CDR2 sequences are MGHRA and YSYEKL. V was clipped by 5 bases and J by 5 bases, with 12 bases between them. The CDR3 runs 13 residues. CDR3 nucleotides: TGCGCCAGCAGCGCACGAAGGTCGGAGACCCAGTACTTC. Amino acid sequence: CASSARRSETQYF.

This clonotype occurred a few times. The chain joins TRBV29-1 to TRBJ2-1; D might be TRBD2 (6 bases). This CDR3 has 13 residues. The germline gives CDR1 SQVTM, CDR2 ANQGSEA. Between the trimmed V and J ends, which lost 2 bases and 7 bases, there was a span of 12 bases. CDR3 residues: CSVETGASNEQFF. Here the CDR3 DNA reads TGCAGCGTTGAAACGGGAGCGAGTAATGAGCAGTTCTTC.

This clonotype was observed at least ten times. V is TRBV4-1 and J is TRBJ1-4; unclear D gene. Trimming cost V 3 bases and J 12 bases, with 14 bases left between them. Per germline, CDR1 MGHRA and CDR2 YSYEKL. The CDR3 totals 13 residues. The CDR3 sequence is CASSHPDGAELFF. The CDR3 coding sequence is TGCGCCAGCAGCCACCCGGACGGCGCTGAACTGTTTTTT.

This clonotype was seen at least ten times. The gene calls are TRBV29-1 and TRBJ1-1; tentative D call: TRBD1 (6 bases). The germline V gene encodes CDR1 SQVTM and CDR2 ANQGSEA. The V and J ends lost 6 bases and 10 bases respectively, with 18 bases between them. There are 12 residues in the CDR3. CDR3 in DNA: TGCAGCGTCGGGGGGGGCAGTGGAATAGCTTTCTTT. This sequence encodes CSVGGGSGIAFF.

This clonotype was detected ten times or more. As DNA, the CDR3 is TGCGCCAGCAGCTTGGCTCAAGACTATGGCTACACCTTC. Protein sequence: CASSLAQDYGYTF. The rearrangement uses TRBV5-1 and TRBJ1-2; D not certain. V gave up 0 bases and J gave up 3 bases, with 6 bases separating them. The CDR3 length is 13 residues. The V gene's germline CDR1 is SGHRS and CDR2 YFSETQ.

This clonotype has a count of ten or more. The chain couples TRBV6-6 to TRBJ2-7; tentatively, D is TRBD1 or TRBD2 (5 bases each). Germline V CDR1 and CDR2: MNHNY, SVGAGI (reference sequence). This CDR3 has 13 residues. The V end was cut by 5 bases, the J end by 3 bases, with 11 bases between. The CDR3 DNA sequence: TGTGCCAGCAGTCCCAGGGACCTCTACGAGCAGTACTTC. It yields the protein CASSPRDLYEQYF.

This clonotype came up many times. The CDR3 sequence: CASSLEVWIKNTEAFF. CDR3 nucleotide sequence: TGTGCCAGCAGCTTAGAGGTTTGGATTAAGAACACTGAAGCTTTCTTT. The chain carries TRBV7-9 and TRBJ1-1; no firm D call. The CDR3 spans 16 residues. With 1 base removed from V and 1 base from J, the gap between germline ends came to 13 bases. CDR1 is SEHNR, CDR2 FQNEAQ, per germline (reference sequence).

The sample holds many counts of this clonotype. The J gene is TRBJ2-3, the V gene TRBV24-1, with 8 bases that match TRBD2. The V segment lost 7 bases and the J segment 1 base; nucleotides outside the gene matches: 6. The CDR3 has 15 residues. Germline assignment: CDR1 KGHDR and CDR2 SFDVKD. The CDR3 DNA reads TGTGCCACCAGCGCGGGAGGCGGGGGCACAGATACGCAGTATTTT. Translated, it gives CATSAGGGGTDTQYF.

This clonotype occurred many times. The genes are TRBV7-2 and TRBJ1-5; D is uncertain. This CDR3 has 15 residues. Deletions cut 5 bases from V and 3 bases from J, with 14 bases between. Germline values: CDR1 SGHTA, CDR2 FQGNSA. CDR3 sequence (DNA): TGTGCCAGCAGCCCCCGGGTCGGCCTCAATCAGCCCCAGCATTTT. This encodes CASSPRVGLNQPQHF.

This clonotype was seen at least ten times. The V call is TRBV20-1, the J call TRBJ1-2; D not resolved. The germline CDR1 and CDR2 sequences are DFQATT and SNEGSKA (reference sequence). V was pared by 3 bases and J by 4 bases, with 6 bases between. CDR3 length: 11 amino acids. The CDR3 DNA is TGCAGTGCTAGTATCAGCTATGGCTACACCTTC. This gives the protein CSASISYGYTF.

This clonotype was observed a handful of times. This sequence joins TRBV5-6 and TRBJ1-1; TRBD1 might be the D (5 bases). V was pared by 0 bases and J by 0 bases, with 12 bases between. The CDR3 is 16 amino acids. The germline gives CDR1 SGHDT, CDR2 YYEEEE. CDR3 in amino acids: CASSLVPGRVNTEAFF. CDR3 bases: TGTGCCAGCAGCTTGGTCCCGGGGCGCGTGAACACTGAAGCTTTCTTT.

The table lists this clonotype with many counts. V is TRBV3-1 and J is TRBJ2-6; D uncertain. CDR1 and CDR2 from the germline V gene are LGHDT and YNNKEL (reference sequence). The CDR3 runs 15 residues. V lost 4 bases and J 4 bases, leaving 11 bases between the germline ends. The DNA of the CDR3 is TGTGCCAGCAGCCCCCGTTTGGTAGGGGCCAACGTCCTGACTTTC. Its protein product is CASSPRLVGANVLTF.

This clonotype showed up many times. The chain carries TRBV14 and TRBJ2-7; no reliable D call. Germline-derived CDR1 and CDR2 are SGHDN and FVKESK. The CDR3 is 11 residues long. Trimming took 3 bases from V and 3 from J, leaving 3 bases between them. The DNA for the CDR3 is TGTGCCAGCAGCCAGATCTACGAGCAGTACGTC. Translating gives CASSQIYEQYV.